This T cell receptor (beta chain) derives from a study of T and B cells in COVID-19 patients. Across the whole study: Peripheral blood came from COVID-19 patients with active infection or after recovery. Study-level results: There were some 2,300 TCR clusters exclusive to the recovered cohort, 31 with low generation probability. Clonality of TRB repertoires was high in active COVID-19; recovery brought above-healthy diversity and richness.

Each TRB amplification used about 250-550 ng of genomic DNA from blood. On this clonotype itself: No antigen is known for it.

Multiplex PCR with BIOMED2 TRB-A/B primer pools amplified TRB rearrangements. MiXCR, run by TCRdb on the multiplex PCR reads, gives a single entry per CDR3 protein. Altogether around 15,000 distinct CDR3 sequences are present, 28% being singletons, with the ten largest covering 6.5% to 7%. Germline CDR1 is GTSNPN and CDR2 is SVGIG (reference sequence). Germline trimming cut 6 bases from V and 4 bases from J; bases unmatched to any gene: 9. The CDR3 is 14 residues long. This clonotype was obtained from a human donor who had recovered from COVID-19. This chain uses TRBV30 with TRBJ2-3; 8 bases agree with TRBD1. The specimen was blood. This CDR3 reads CACPGQGAPDTQYF. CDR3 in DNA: TGTGCCTGCCCCGGGCAGGGGGCTCCAGATACGCAGTATTTT.